This T cell receptor (beta chain) was recorded in a study of blood T cell repertoires in COVID-19. Across the whole study: The samples span acute and convalescent COVID-19 from the United States, Italy and Spain.

The CDR3 is 14 amino acids. CDR1 and CDR2 (germline): SGHRS, YFSETQ. V dropped 1 base and J dropped 1 base, with 9 bases sitting between them. The table came from immunoSEQ multiplex PCR; TCRdb's copy has only in-frame clones and leaves some out. The sample holds 180,000 or so clones, 65% to 85% seen once. The chain carries TRBV5-1 and TRBJ2-7; tentative D call: TRBD1 (5 bases). The origin of this receptor is a woman aged 60-75 years who had recovered from COVID-19. Sequenced sample: PBMCs or T cells enriched from blood (not recorded which). CDR3 loop: CASSLQGLSYEQYF. The DNA for the CDR3 is TGCGCCAGCAGCTTGCAGGGTCTATCCTACGAGCAGTACTTC.